A selection of T cell receptor beta chains follows, all from one sample in a study of blood T cell repertoires in COVID-19. Here immunoSEQ multiplex PCR was the method, and the copy in TCRdb shows in-frame clones only, minus some. The sample contains more than 95,000 clones, 75% to 95% of which appear only once. Sequenced input: peripheral blood. The receptors stem from a human donor in a cohort sampled during active COVID-19. CDR3s include the opening cysteine and the closing phenylalanine or tryptophan.

v_call: TRBV7-2; j_call: TRBJ2-1; cdr3_aa: CASSAEGGPPYNEQFF
v_call: TRBV11-2; j_call: TRBJ2-3; cdr3_aa: CASSPTSGGALGTDTQYF
v_call: TRBV11-3; j_call: TRBJ2-2; cdr3_aa: CASSSQTERERGGELFF
v_call: TRBV3-1/TRBV3-2; j_call: TRBJ1-6; cdr3_aa: CASSQGPNAPLHF
v_call: TRBV4-1; j_call: TRBJ2-7; cdr3_aa: CASSQDSGTYSYEQYF
v_call: TRBV3-1/TRBV3-2; j_call: TRBJ2-1; cdr3_aa: CASSLYPGTSGYNEQFF
v_call: TRBV28; j_call: TRBJ2-5; cdr3_aa: CASSQTAGVRETQYF
v_call: TRBV5-1; j_call: TRBJ2-1; cdr3_aa: CASSLDTGGYDEQFF
v_call: TRBV29-1; j_call: TRBJ2-1; cdr3_aa: CSVGGTGKVDEQFF
v_call: TRBV7-9; j_call: TRBJ2-5; cdr3_aa: CASSLFTSGRKRETQYF
v_call: TRBV24-1; j_call: TRBJ2-1; cdr3_aa: CATSDPDRGVYEQFF
v_call: TRBV30; j_call: TRBJ1-2; cdr3_aa: CAWRPQDWDGYTF
v_call: TRBV29-1; j_call: TRBJ2-5; cdr3_aa: CSVGGRETQYF
v_call: TRBV7-9; j_call: TRBJ2-7; cdr3_aa: CASSLRDRLLF
v_call: TRBV2; j_call: TRBJ2-7; cdr3_aa: CANYRDRDSYEQYF
v_call: TRBV7-8; j_call: TRBJ1-1; cdr3_aa: CASSLLPGQGFSEAFF
v_call: TRBV19; j_call: TRBJ2-1; cdr3_aa: CASSIVDGRGNEQFF
v_call: TRBV3-1/TRBV3-2; j_call: TRBJ2-3; cdr3_aa: CASSLLSGGAHTQYF
v_call: TRBV11-2; j_call: TRBJ2-7; cdr3_aa: CASSLAQTYEQYF
v_call: TRBV19; j_call: TRBJ2-1; cdr3_aa: CASTTVGGSYNEQFF
v_call: TRBV5-1; j_call: TRBJ2-1; cdr3_aa: CASSSSSGGYSYNEQFF
v_call: TRBV4-2; j_call: TRBJ2-1; cdr3_aa: CASSQDRTSGGRNEQFF
v_call: TRBV4-2; j_call: TRBJ2-7; cdr3_aa: CASSHQTSGYEQYF
v_call: TRBV7-2; j_call: TRBJ1-2; cdr3_aa: CASSLKRGLGEGYTF
v_call: TRBV3-1/TRBV3-2; j_call: TRBJ2-3; cdr3_aa: CASRGSTAGTSTDTQYF
v_call: TRBV7-9; j_call: TRBJ2-7; cdr3_aa: CASSPRTGLTYEQYF
v_call: TRBV27; j_call: TRBJ2-2; cdr3_aa: CASSLGGGGELFF
v_call: TRBV18; j_call: TRBJ1-1; cdr3_aa: CASSSFGTGGTEAFF
v_call: TRBV29-1; j_call: TRBJ2-7; cdr3_aa: CSVEVPGPGVREQYF
v_call: TRBV7-8; j_call: TRBJ2-7; cdr3_aa: CASSLQQGAPYEQYF
v_call: TRBV5-4; j_call: TRBJ2-5; cdr3_aa: CASSTRGRLIETQYF
v_call: TRBV7-5; j_call: TRBJ2-7; cdr3_aa: CARSLDNEQYF
v_call: TRBV3-1/TRBV3-2; j_call: TRBJ1-2; cdr3_aa: CASSPKRGGVYGYTF
v_call: TRBV7-8; j_call: TRBJ2-3; cdr3_aa: CASSLVGQGALGTDTQYF
v_call: TRBV15; j_call: TRBJ2-7; cdr3_aa: CATSGQGYYEQYF
v_call: TRBV19; j_call: TRBJ2-6; cdr3_aa: CASSIVGLLAGGPGANVLTF
v_call: TRBV24-1; j_call: TRBJ2-2; cdr3_aa: CATSDTGLAGGLGTGELFF
v_call: TRBV19; j_call: TRBJ2-5; cdr3_aa: CASSKLVGRETQYF
v_call: TRBV19; j_call: TRBJ2-7; cdr3_aa: CASCGNSDEQYF
v_call: TRBV9; j_call: TRBJ1-4; cdr3_aa: CASSVEGATNEKLFF
v_call: TRBV9; j_call: TRBJ1-1; cdr3_aa: CASSASGTEAFF
v_call: TRBV9; j_call: TRBJ1-4; cdr3_aa: CASSATGTGNEKLFF
v_call: TRBV4-1; j_call: TRBJ2-7; cdr3_aa: CASSQGDSSYEQYF
v_call: TRBV4-3; j_call: TRBJ1-5; cdr3_aa: CASSQGEGWNQPQHF
v_call: TRBV12-5; j_call: TRBJ2-1; cdr3_aa: CASGKTGSSYNEQFF
v_call: TRBV7-8; j_call: TRBJ2-7; cdr3_aa: CASSSTGDEQYF
v_call: TRBV30; j_call: TRBJ2-1; cdr3_aa: CAWSVLRVNEQFF
v_call: TRBV30; j_call: TRBJ2-7; cdr3_aa: CAWSGQYEQYF
v_call: TRBV18; j_call: TRBJ2-7; cdr3_aa: CASSPPGLAGSYEQYF
v_call: TRBV5-6; j_call: TRBJ1-1; cdr3_aa: CASSPSNSEAFF
v_call: TRBV30; j_call: TRBJ2-1; cdr3_aa: CAWASESYNEQFF
v_call: TRBV6-2/TRBV6-3; j_call: TRBJ2-3; cdr3_aa: CASSYYSSGKDTQYF
v_call: TRBV3-1/TRBV3-2; j_call: TRBJ2-1; cdr3_aa: CASSQVNHNEQFF
v_call: TRBV19; j_call: TRBJ1-4; cdr3_aa: CASSIDTPVRGKLFF